These T cell receptor beta chains were read from a single sample in a study of response to subunit inactivated influenza vaccine. TCRdb re-analysed the RT-PCR reads in MiXCR, keeping a single row per CDR3 protein. Of about 520,000 distinct CDR3 sequences listed, roughly 27% are singletons. The sequenced sample was CD4+ T cells sorted from PBMCs, obtained 4 to 6 days after vaccination. The receptor source for this set is a man in his fifties who received an inactivated influenza vaccine. Both conserved end residues are part of each CDR3. Fields, in order: J gene, V gene, CDR3 protein.

>TRBJ1-2|TRBV24-1
CATSDQRQGGYTF
>TRBJ2-1|TRBV7-2
CASSLRGGGYNEQFF
>TRBJ2-3|TRBV5-4
CASSSSGWIAGGADTQYF
>TRBJ2-2|TRBV24-1
CATSDSRASGTGELFF
>TRBJ2-7|TRBV7-2
CASSFQGGSYEQYF
>TRBJ1-6|TRBV5-1
CASSLEGTRSPLHF
>TRBJ1-1|TRBV4-3
CASSQDLPGNTEAFF
>TRBJ2-7|TRBV7-2
CASSFEFTLRGQYF
>TRBJ2-7|TRBV15
CATSRGTGPYEQYF
>TRBJ1-2|TRBV5-1
CASSPPDRVGGYTF
>TRBJ2-1|TRBV4-1
CASSQDFPNEQFF
>TRBJ2-5|TRBV4-2
CASSQQWDRRQETQYF
>TRBJ1-2|TRBV12-3/TRBV12-4
CASSLEPGGYGYTF
>TRBJ2-5|TRBV12-3/TRBV12-4
CASSRQGVTQYF
>TRBJ2-1|TRBV20-1
CSGTPSMSGQFF
>TRBJ2-3|TRBV20-1
CSATKGLAGYTDTQYF
>TRBJ1-6|TRBV5-1
CASSWTGRNSPLHF
>TRBJ2-3|TRBV5-1
CASSLSRGRSTDTQYF
>TRBJ2-1|TRBV5-6
CASSTGTNNEQFF
>TRBJ2-7|TRBV20-1
CSAHPPEGITYEQYF
>TRBJ2-3|TRBV7-2
CASSLFSRAGADTQYF
>TRBJ2-1|TRBV11-2
CASSLVAGLVREQFF
>TRBJ1-5|TRBV27
CASSSHQGNQPQHF
>TRBJ2-7|TRBV4-2
CASSPGTSGGGYEQYF
>TRBJ2-1|TRBV20-1
CSARGGGRGLSSYNEQFF
>TRBJ1-1|TRBV7-8
CASSLSRMNTEAFF
>TRBJ2-2|TRBV5-1
CASSMTVNTGELFF
>TRBJ2-3|TRBV7-6
CASSSGQATDTQYF
>TRBJ2-2|TRBV25-1
CASKRGGTNTGELFF
>TRBJ2-5|TRBV5-1
CASRRRGLGQETQYF
>TRBJ2-6|TRBV6-2/TRBV6-3
CASLNQGPGANVLTF
>TRBJ2-3|TRBV13
CASSISSGPQYF
>TRBJ2-1|TRBV15
CATSPTGTGLNEQFF
>TRBJ2-1|TRBV6-2/TRBV6-3
CASSYTRDRSKEQFF
>TRBJ2-1|TRBV2
CASGGAGVHEQFF
>TRBJ2-1|TRBV24-1
CATSDLRAQEQFF
>TRBJ2-2|TRBV6-1
CASTVHGNTGELFF
>TRBJ2-7|TRBV5-1
CASSLATRQGVYEQYF
>TRBJ1-2|TRBV28
CASRGTGRGLSYGYTF
>TRBJ2-7|TRBV20-1
CSARDSQGDYEQYF
>TRBJ2-1|TRBV20-1
CSARSHLNVEQFF
>TRBJ2-7|TRBV11-2
CASSLAVGLSYEQYF
>TRBJ2-1|TRBV6-2/TRBV6-3
CASSFLRLANEQFF
>TRBJ2-7|TRBV5-1
CASSLAGRGGHEQYF
>TRBJ2-1|TRBV5-1
CASSSGPYNEQFF
>TRBJ2-3|TRBV7-2
CAGRGGAQDTQYF
>TRBJ1-2|TRBV6-5
CASYQGYGYTF
>TRBJ2-5|TRBV10-3
CAISETTSGGETQYF